The present T cell receptor beta chain was sequenced within a study of PD-1 blockade in classical Hodgkin lymphoma. Overall study findings and caveats: Repertoire differences lack defined causes, possibly disease activity or prior therapy. Before treatment, TCR diversity in newly diagnosed patients was reportedly lower than in healthy donors.

Time point denoted: cycle 4 day 1 (C4D1), after 5 to 7 weeks of nivolumab. Each of the patients experienced relapse following autologous stem cell transplantation, and their brentuximab vedotin exposure differed. Comments on this clone: Its antigen remains unidentified.

Assay used: immunoSEQ multiplex PCR; TCRdb lists only in-frame clones, some missing. The top ten clones hold about 17% of a sample with approximately 90,000 clones, 75% to 85% of them seen once. The specimen was peripheral blood mononuclear cells (PBMCs), collected before the fourth cycle of nivolumab. The sequence was collected from a human donor with classical Hodgkin lymphoma.

The CDR3 DNA follows: TGTGCCTGGAGTGCAGGGGTAAACAATCAGCCCCAGCATTTT. Residues: CAWSAGVNNQPQHF. This chain joins TRBV30 and TRBJ1-5; a weak D match, TRBD1 (6 bases). Germline V gives CDR1 GTSNPN, CDR2 SVGIG (reference sequence). This CDR3 contains 14 residues. The V gene lost 1 base and the J gene lost 3 bases, with 10 bases spanning the gap. Full variable domain (outside the CDR3, taken from reference TRBV30 and TRBJ1-5): SQTIHQWPATLVQPVGSPLSLECTVEGTSNPNLYWYRQAAGRGLQLLFYSVGIGQISSEVPQNLSASRPQDRQFILSSKKLLLSDSGFYLCAWSAGVNNQPQHFGDGTRLSIL.